This TCR beta chain was recorded in a study of CD8 T cells in Susac syndrome. RNA in amounts of about 0.45 to 1 ug was reverse transcribed with random hexamers. TCRdb recomputed calls from the immunoSEQ multiplex PCR reads with MiXCR, one row per CDR3 protein. This table holds roughly 150,000 distinct CDR3 sequences, nearly 97% found once. The sequencing input was CD4+ T cells from PBMCs. The source of this sequence is a human donor with Susac syndrome.

CDR3 amino acids: CASSQDANYGYTF. DNA for the CDR3: TGTGCCAGCAGCCAAGATGCTAACTATGGCTACACCTTC. The rearrangement links TRBV14 to TRBJ1-2, with D unresolved. V lost 0 bases and J 0 bases, leaving 2 bases between the germline ends. Germline CDR1 and CDR2: SGHDN and FVKESK. The CDR3 has 13 amino acids.